The next 22 T cell receptor beta chains were all read from a single sample in a study of a mutant IDH1 vaccine in newly diagnosed glioma. As to time point: baseline, week 1 (first vaccination visit). Documented treatment: pre-vaccination baseline after standard-of-care therapy. TCRdb's copy holds only in-frame clones and misses some; the assay was immunoSEQ multiplex PCR. The sample records roughly 99,000 clones, 80% to 90% being singletons. Here the sequenced sample was PBMCs, taken from a glioma patient treated with radiotherapy, temozolomide or both. The origin of the receptors is a woman aged 50 to 60 with glioma.

This clone was found once. The genes are TRBV15 and TRBJ2-5, with TRBD2 identical over 14 bases. The CDR3 length is 18 residues. V trimming: 0 bases; J trimming: 9 bases; junction bases outside the gene matches: 12. Looked up from germline, CDR1 is LNHNV and CDR2 is YYDKDF (reference sequence). Here the CDR3 DNA reads TGTGCCACCAGCAGAGAGATGGGACTAGCGGGAGAGGAGATGGCCCAGTACTTC. Translation gives CATSREMGLAGEEMAQYF.

The chain combines TRBV11-2 with TRBJ1-6; D may be TRBD1 (5 bases). Germline V CDR1 and CDR2: SGHAT, FQNNGV. The CDR3 contains 15 residues. V was cut by 4 bases and J by 6 bases, with 13 bases left in between. In nucleotides, the CDR3 is TGTGCCAGCAGCTCCCAGGGAGGGAGTAATTCACCCCTCCACTTT. Translated, it gives CASSSQGGSNSPLHF.

This chain joins TRBV5-1 and TRBJ1-6; 8 bases are a match to TRBD1. Germline CDR1 reads SGHRS; CDR2 reads YFSETQ. J was trimmed by 8 bases and V by 4 bases; bases with no gene match: 11. CDR3 size: 16 residues. DNA of the CDR3: TGCGCCAGCAGCCAAGGACAGGGCGACGTTTATTCACCCCTCCACTTT. Its protein is CASSQGQGDVYSPLHF.

The V and J genes are TRBV28 and TRBJ1-2; tentative D call: TRBD1 (5 bases). CDR1 is MDHEN and CDR2 is SYDVKM in the germline V gene. Trimming took 4 bases from V and 4 from J, leaving 19 bases between them. The CDR3 has 16 amino acids. CDR3 protein: CASSSTLIGVIYGYTF. The CDR3 DNA follows: TGTGCCAGCAGTTCAACCCTCATAGGGGTGATCTATGGCTACACCTTC.

There are a few counts of this clone. The chain recombines TRBV5-6 with TRBJ1-1, with a weak D call TRBD1 (6 bases). The germline V gene has CDR1 SGHDT and CDR2 YYEEEE. The CDR3 spans 14 residues. V was shortened by 1 base and J by 4 bases, with 11 bases between the two germline ends. CDR3: CASSLWGPSTEAFF. In DNA, the CDR3 is TGTGCCAGCAGCTTGTGGGGGCCGAGCACTGAAGCTTTCTTT.

The CDR3 DNA reads TGCGCCAGCAGCTTGTCCAGGTTAAGCAATGAGCAGTTCTTC. As protein: CASSLSRLSNEQFF. This chain uses TRBV5-1 with TRBJ2-1; D is unclear. CDR3 length: 14 amino acids. V was cut by 1 base and J by 6 bases, with 11 bases left in between. The germline gives CDR1 SGHRS, CDR2 YFSETQ.

The CDR3 nucleotides read TGTGCCAGTAGTATTGGGGAGAACACAGATACGCAGTATTTT. Its protein is CASSIGENTDTQYF. The chain couples TRBV19 to TRBJ2-3; D perhaps matches TRBD2 (5 bases). The length of the CDR3 is 14 residues. The germline V gene has CDR1 LNHDA and CDR2 SQIVND (reference sequence). The ends were cut back, 3 bases at V and 2 bases at J, with 9 bases in the middle.

The chain uses TRBV7-2 and TRBJ1-2; the match to TRBD1 covers 8 bases. In germline, CDR1 is SGHTA, CDR2 FQGNSA. This CDR3 contains 16 residues. V was pared by 6 bases and J by 0 bases, with 9 bases of the junction left unmatched. In DNA, the CDR3 is TGTGCCAGCAGGTCGGACAGGGCGGTTACTAACTATGGCTACACCTTC. This gives the protein CASRSDRAVTNYGYTF.

The chain combines TRBV28 with TRBJ1-1; a possible D gene is TRBD1 (5 bases). The V end was cut by 3 bases, the J end by 4 bases, with 6 bases between. Looked up from germline, CDR1 is MDHEN and CDR2 is SYDVKM. The CDR3 totals 12 residues. This chain's CDR3 is CASSFGATEAFF. The DNA for the CDR3 is TGTGCCAGCAGTTTTGGGGCCACTGAAGCTTTCTTT.

This clone was observed a single time. The chain links TRBV7-3 to TRBJ2-3; no clear D gene. Trimming left V 5 bases short and J 4 bases short, with 13 bases between. CDR3 size: 14 residues. Germline CDR1 SGHTA, CDR2 FQGTGA. CDR3 sequence reads: CASSPTGWADTQYF. Written as DNA, the CDR3 is TGTGCCAGCAGCCCAACCGGTTGGGCAGATACGCAGTATTTT.

The rearrangement joins TRBV10-1 to TRBJ2-7; D is uncertain. Germline loops: CDR1 WNHNN, CDR2 SYGVQD (reference sequence). CDR3 length equals 13 residues. Trimming pared 0 bases from V and 12 bases from J, leaving 15 bases between. Here the CDR3 DNA reads TGCGCCAGCAGTGAGTCGGGCTCCCCGTTACGGTACTTC. Protein: CASSESGSPLRYF.

The chain combines TRBV29-1 with TRBJ2-7, with TRBD1 identical over 10 bases. This CDR3 region has 13 residues. V lost 6 bases and J lost 3; bases outside the gene matches: 5. Germline V gene lookup returns CDR1 SQVTM and CDR2 ANQGSEA. Here the CDR3 reads CSVIGQGGYEQYF. CDR3 DNA sequence: TGCAGCGTGATAGGACAGGGGGGCTACGAGCAGTACTTC.

The genes are TRBV19 and TRBJ1-5, with D unclear. This CDR3 contains 14 residues. Trimming removed 4 bases at V and 0 bases at J, with 7 bases between. Germline CDR1 is LNHDA and CDR2 is SQIVND (reference sequence). The CDR3 DNA sequence: TGTGCCAGTAGTAATGACCATAGCAATCAGCCCCAGCATTTT. Translating gives CASSNDHSNQPQHF.

The chain employs TRBV5-8 and TRBJ1-4; the D gene is possibly TRBD1 (5 bases). V was trimmed by 0 bases and J by 8 bases, leaving 17 bases between them. Germline-derived CDR1 and CDR2 are SGHTS and YDEGEE. CDR3 length: 16 amino acids. The CDR3 DNA reads as TGTGCCAGCAGCTTGGGGAGGTCCCCTGCAGGGGAAAAACTGTTTTTT. Its protein is CASSLGRSPAGEKLFF. The full variable domain, completed using reference TRBV5-8 and TRBJ1-4, is EAGVTQSPTHLIKTRGQQATLRCSPISGHTSVYWYQQALGLGLQFLLWYDEGEERNRGNFPPRFSGRQFPNYSSELNVNALELEDSALYLCASSLGRSPAGEKLFFGSGTQLSVL.

The chain is built from TRBV11-3 and TRBJ1-1; D ambiguous. V lost 0 bases to trimming and J lost 1 base, with 6 bases between them. Germline V lookup: CDR1 SGHNT, CDR2 YENEEA. This CDR3 region has 14 residues. CDR3 in amino acids: CASSLDPSNTEAFF. The DNA of the CDR3 is TGTGCCAGCAGCTTAGACCCGTCGAACACTGAAGCTTTCTTT.

The chain carries TRBV5-6 and TRBJ2-1, with D tentatively TRBD1 or TRBD2 (5 bases each). CDR3 length: 13 amino acids. From germline, CDR1 is SGHDT and CDR2 YYEEEE. V was trimmed by 3 bases and J by 6 bases, leaving 10 bases between them. This CDR3 is CASSWDAANEQFF. The CDR3 coding sequence is TGTGCCAGCAGCTGGGACGCGGCCAATGAGCAGTTCTTC. Together with reference TRBV5-6 and TRBJ2-1, the CDR3 gives the full variable domain: DAGVTQSPTHLIKTRGQQVTLRCSPKSGHDTVSWYQQALGQGPQFIFQYYEEEERQRGNFPDRFSGHQFPNYSSELNVNALLLGDSALYLCASSWDAANEQFFGPGTRLTVL.

The chain joins TRBV2 to TRBJ2-2, with D unclear. V lost 6 bases and J 1 base, leaving 9 bases between the germline ends. The CDR3 is made up of 14 amino acids. The germline gives CDR1 SNHLY, CDR2 FYNNEI. The CDR3 DNA reads as TGTGCCAGCAGGGACGATGGGAACACCGGGGAGCTGTTTTTT. This codes for CASRDDGNTGELFF.

V and J are TRBV6-4 and TRBJ1-6; D is uncertain. The CDR3 is made up of 15 amino acids. The V gene's germline CDR1 is MRHNA and CDR2 SNTAGT. V was shortened by 2 bases and J by 5 bases, with 10 bases between the two germline ends. The CDR3 nucleotides read TGTGCCAGCAGTGACGCCGGGCCCCATAATTCACCCCTCCACTTT. Residues: CASSDAGPHNSPLHF.

The gene calls are TRBV5-5 and TRBJ2-3; D remains unclear. V shed 5 bases and J shed 11 bases, with 15 bases lying between them. Germline V gene data show CDR1 as SGHKS and CDR2 as YYEKEE (reference sequence). The length of the CDR3 is 12 residues. CDR3 region: CASRLDGLGQYF. CDR3 DNA: TGTGCCAGCAGACTGGACGGCTTGGGGCAGTATTTT.

This chain connects TRBV29-1 to TRBJ1-2; TRBD1 agrees at 7 bases. Germline V lookup: CDR1 SQVTM, CDR2 ANQGSEA. J was trimmed by 1 base and V by 1 base; bases with no gene match: 3. CDR3 length: 14 amino acids. DNA of the CDR3: TGCAGCGTTGAAGGGAGGGGGCTTAACTATGGCTACACCTTC. It translates to CSVEGRGLNYGYTF.

V is TRBV27 and J is TRBJ2-7; 8 nucleotides match TRBD2. CDR3 length: 13 amino acids. V dropped 1 base and J dropped 5; count of bases not matched to a gene: 1. Germline-derived CDR1 and CDR2 are MNHEY and SMNVEV (reference sequence). The CDR3 region has the DNA TGTGCCAGCAGTTTATTGCGGGGGGACGAGCAGTACTTC. It specifies CASSLLRGDEQYF.

The V and J genes are TRBV6-5 and TRBJ1-4; TRBD1 is a possible D gene (5 bases). Germline lookup yields CDR1 MNHEY and CDR2 SVGAGI. This CDR3 region has 16 residues. The V end lost 0 bases, the J end lost 0 bases, and 8 bases lay between the germline ends. The chain's CDR3 is CASSYSGGATNEKLFF. CDR3 DNA sequence: TGTGCCAGCAGTTACTCTGGGGGGGCAACTAATGAAAAACTGTTTTTT.